This section outlines one T cell receptor (beta chain) sequence together with its context. Its antigen remains unidentified. Sample donors were healthy Caucasian individuals that came from Russia, aged about 6 to 95. Donors gave around 10 milliliters of peripheral blood apiece. A second PCR, run for about 6 to 11 cycles, used a sample-barcoded 5' primer plus a J-beta primer mix. The template-switch adaptor, which had 12 random nucleotides, put a tag on each cDNA molecule. TCRdb reprocessed the 5' RACE reads with MiXCR, giving one entry per CDR3 protein. Of 650,000 to 800,000 distinct CDR3 sequences listed, about 51% were seen once; the top ten hold 13%. The data stem from a study of blood T cells in healthy people across ages. Study-wide findings and caveats: The study could not conclusively compare naive and antigen-experienced cells, given its unsorted PBMCs.

The V gene end was trimmed by 11 bases and the J gene end by 2 bases; junction bases not matched to a gene: 10. The V gene's germline CDR1 is MDHEN and CDR2 SYDVKM. The CDR3 is made up of 15 amino acids. The rearrangement links TRBV28 to TRBJ2-2; 8 bases map to TRBD2. This receptor was taken from a woman older than 75 in good health. Source material: blood. CDR3 bases: TGTGCCTGTCAAAGCGGGGGAGCTAACACCGGGGAGCTGTTTTTT. Translating it yields CACQSGGANTGELFF.